This T cell receptor beta chain was recorded in a study of T-cell reconstitution after alpha-beta-depleted transplantation in children. The sample holds a few counts of this clonotype. Germline assignment: CDR1 DFQATT and CDR2 SNEGSKA (reference sequence). The CDR3 spans 14 residues. V was clipped by 3 bases and J by 2 bases; unmatched bases: 3. During its preparation, the TCRbeta library received unique molecular identifiers. TCRdb recomputed calls from the PCR reads with MiXCR, one row per CDR3 protein. Of about 500,000 distinct CDR3 sequences listed, around a third were seen once; the top ten hold approximately 2.3%.

The V and J genes are TRBV20-1 and TRBJ2-7; TRBD2 agrees at 11 bases. Sequences were derived from PBMCs from the stem cell graft donor, sampled from the stem cell graft. The source of this sequence is a human donor who donated a stem cell graft to a child with aplastic anemia. The CDR3 nucleotides are TGCAGTGCTAGGGTTAGCGGGGGGGCCTACGAGCAGTACTTC. This gives the protein CSARVSGGAYEQYF.